This TCR beta chain was sequenced during a study of blood T cells in healthy people across ages. With each sample, at least 5 micrograms of total RNA were extracted. Regarding this clonotype: Antigen: not known.

This CDR3 contains 16 residues. V lost 5 bases to trimming and J lost 1 base, with 17 bases between them. Germline V gene data show CDR1 as MNHEY and CDR2 as SVGEGT. General study points: Long-lived donors had more naive CD4+ cells and higher diversity than aged donors. As age increased, TCR beta diversity per million T cells fell in a roughly linear fashion. Naive and antigen-experienced cells could not be conclusively compared, given unsorted PBMCs.

It was with a sample-barcoded 5' primer and a J-beta primer mix that a second PCR of roughly 7 to 11 cycles was run. TCRdb processed the 5' RACE reads anew with MiXCR; each CDR3 protein has one entry. The profile shows hundreds of thousands of distinct CDR3 sequences, roughly three fifths of them singletons. The chain has TRBV6-2 or TRBV6-3 and TRBJ1-1; D is uncertain. The sequence came from a man between 35 and 55 years old in good health. Sequenced material: blood. The CDR3 sequence: CASSRPEKRTNTEAFF. In DNA, the CDR3 is TGTGCCAGCAGTCGCCCGGAAAAGCGGACGAACACTGAAGCTTTCTTT.